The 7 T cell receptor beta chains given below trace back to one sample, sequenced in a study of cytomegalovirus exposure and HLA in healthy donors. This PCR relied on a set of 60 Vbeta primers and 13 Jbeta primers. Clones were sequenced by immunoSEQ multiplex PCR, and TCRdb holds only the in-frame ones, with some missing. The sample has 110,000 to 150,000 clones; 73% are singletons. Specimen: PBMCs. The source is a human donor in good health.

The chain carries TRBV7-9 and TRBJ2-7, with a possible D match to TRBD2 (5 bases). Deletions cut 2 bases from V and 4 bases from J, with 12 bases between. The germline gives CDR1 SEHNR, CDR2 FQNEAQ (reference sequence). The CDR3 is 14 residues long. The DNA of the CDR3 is TGTGCCAGCAGCTTATGGGGAGCTGAATACGAGCAGTACTTC. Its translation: CASSLWGAEYEQYF.

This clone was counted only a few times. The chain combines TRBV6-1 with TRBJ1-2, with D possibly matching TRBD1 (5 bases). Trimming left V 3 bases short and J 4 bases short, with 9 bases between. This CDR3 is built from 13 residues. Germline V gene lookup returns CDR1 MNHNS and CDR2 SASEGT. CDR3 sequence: CASSEGTVYGYTF. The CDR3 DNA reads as TGTGCCAGCAGTGAGGGGACTGTCTATGGCTACACCTTC.

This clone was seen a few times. CDR3 nucleotides: TGTGCCAGCAGCTCCCAACAGGGGGCAACAGGCACTGAAGCTTTCTTT. It translates to CASSSQQGATGTEAFF. The chain employs TRBV5-4 and TRBJ1-1; 9 bases align to TRBD1. The CDR3 contains 16 residues. V was pared by 3 bases and J by 4 bases, with 10 bases of the junction left unmatched. Germline CDR1 SGHNT, CDR2 YYREEE (reference sequence).

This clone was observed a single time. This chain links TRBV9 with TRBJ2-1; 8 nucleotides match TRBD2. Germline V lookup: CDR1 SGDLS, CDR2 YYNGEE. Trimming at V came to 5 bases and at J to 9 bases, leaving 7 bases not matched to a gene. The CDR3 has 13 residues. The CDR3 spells CASSETGGSEQFF. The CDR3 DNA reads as TGTGCCAGCAGTGAGACGGGGGGGTCTGAGCAGTTCTTC.

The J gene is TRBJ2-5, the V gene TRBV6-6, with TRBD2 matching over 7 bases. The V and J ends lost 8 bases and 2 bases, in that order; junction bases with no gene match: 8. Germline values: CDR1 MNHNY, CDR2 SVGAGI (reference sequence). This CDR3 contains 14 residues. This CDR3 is CASAGEPGQETQYF. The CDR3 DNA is TGTGCCAGCGCGGGAGAACCCGGACAAGAGACCCAGTACTTC.

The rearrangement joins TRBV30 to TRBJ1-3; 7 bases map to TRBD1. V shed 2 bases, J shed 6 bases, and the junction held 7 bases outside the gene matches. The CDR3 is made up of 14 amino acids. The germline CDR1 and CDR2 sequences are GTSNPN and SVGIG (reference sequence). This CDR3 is CAWSQTGIANTIYF. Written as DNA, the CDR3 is TGTGCCTGGAGTCAGACAGGGATAGCAAACACCATATATTTT. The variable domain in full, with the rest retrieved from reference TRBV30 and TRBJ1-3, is SQTIHQWPATLVQPVGSPLSLECTVEGTSNPNLYWYRQAAGRGLQLLFYSVGIGQISSEVPQNLSASRPQDRQFILSSKKLLLSDSGFYLCAWSQTGIANTIYFGEGSWLTVV.

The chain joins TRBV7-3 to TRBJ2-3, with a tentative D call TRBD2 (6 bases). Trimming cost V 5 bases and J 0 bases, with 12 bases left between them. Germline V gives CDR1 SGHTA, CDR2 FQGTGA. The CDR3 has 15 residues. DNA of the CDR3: TGTGCCAGCAGCGTTAGCGGAACTAGCACAGATACGCAGTATTTT. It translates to CASSVSGTSTDTQYF.